The 31 T cell receptor beta chains listed next were all sequenced from one sample in a study of post-analysis software for immune sequencing data. Points from the study as a whole: The study found TRBV5-6, TRBV5-1 and TRBV20-1 among about 5 TRBV segments more frequent in patients than controls.

These TCRs' antigens remain unknown. Unique molecular identifiers featured in each of the TCR beta cDNA libraries. TCRdb reanalysed the PCR reads using MiXCR and keeps one entry per CDR3 protein. The sample consists of more than 500,000 distinct CDR3 sequences, 34% of them appearing once. The sample was blood. The receptors come from a girl aged 2 to 17 with multiple sclerosis.

The chain carries TRBV5-1 and TRBJ2-7; 7 nucleotides agree with TRBD2. The V segment lost 1 base and the J segment 0 bases; nucleotides outside the gene matches: 10. Per germline, CDR1 SGHRS and CDR2 YFSETQ. This CDR3 region has 17 residues. CDR3 in DNA: TGCGCCAGCAGCTTGTGGGGGGGGACGGAAAGCTCCTACGAGCAGTACTTC. It codes for CASSLWGGTESSYEQYF.

J is TRBJ1-1 and V is TRBV20-1; D remains unclear. Per the germline V gene, CDR1 is DFQATT and CDR2 is SNEGSKA (reference sequence). The ends were cut back, 0 bases at V and 8 bases at J, with 10 bases in the middle. The CDR3 sequence is 12 residues long. DNA for the CDR3: TGCAGTGCTAGAGATAGGGTAGCCGAAGCTTTCTTT. This codes for CSARDRVAEAFF.

This clonotype has a handful of counts. The chain carries TRBV4-1 and TRBJ2-1; D is perhaps TRBD1 or TRBD2 (5 bases each). Germline V gene data show CDR1 as MGHRA and CDR2 as YSYEKL. With 1 base removed from V and 2 bases from J, the gap between germline ends came to 12 bases. CDR3 length: 16 residues. CDR3 residues: CASSQVAGTTYNEQFF. CDR3 coding DNA: TGCGCCAGCAGCCAAGTCGCCGGGACCACCTACAATGAGCAGTTCTTC.

The chain links TRBV4-1 to TRBJ2-1; D might be TRBD2 (6 bases). CDR3 size: 13 residues. Germline V gives CDR1 MGHRA, CDR2 YSYEKL. V lost 0 bases, J lost 7 bases, and 7 bases lay in between. DNA of the CDR3: TGCGCCAGCAGCCAAGATGGGGGGAATGAGCAGTTCTTC. Its protein product is CASSQDGGNEQFF.

The chain has TRBV29-1 and TRBJ1-2; D ambiguous. The CDR3 contains 13 residues. Germline V gene data show CDR1 as SQVTM and CDR2 as ANQGSEA. V dropped 0 bases and J dropped 3 bases, with 8 bases sitting between them. The CDR3 DNA sequence: TGCAGCGTTGAAGACGGCCGCTACTATGGCTACACCTTC. Protein product: CSVEDGRYYGYTF.

This clonotype was observed a handful of times. The CDR3 sequence: CSAPQADTLGGYTF. Written as DNA, the CDR3 is TGCAGTGCTCCACAAGCCGACACGTTGGGTGGCTACACCTTC. This chain joins TRBV20-1 and TRBJ1-2, with D unclear. This CDR3 comprises 14 residues. The germline CDR1 and CDR2 sequences are DFQATT and SNEGSKA (reference sequence). Trimming took 5 bases from V and 7 from J, leaving 20 bases between them.

The chain uses TRBV15 and TRBJ1-2, with 8 positions matching TRBD1. Losses at the gene ends were 8 bases for V and 1 base for J; bases not matched to a gene: 3. Germline CDR1 reads LNHNV; CDR2 reads YYDKDF (reference sequence). CDR3 length: 13 amino acids. In DNA, the CDR3 is TGTGCCACCGCGGGACAGGATAACTATGGCTACACCTTC. Residues: CATAGQDNYGYTF.

This sequence joins TRBV19 and TRBJ2-7; 8 bases map to TRBD2. The CDR3 has 11 residues. V lost 4 bases, J lost 12 bases, and 5 bases stayed unmatched. Looked up from germline, CDR1 is LNHDA and CDR2 is SQIVND (reference sequence). CDR3 DNA sequence: TGTGCCAGTAGTAGAGGGACTAGACGGTACTTC. It specifies CASSRGTRRYF.

Regarding this clonotype: Compared with germline, one end of the junction differs, possibly owing to a read error. The rearrangement links TRBV12-3 or TRBV12-4 to TRBJ2-1, with no clear D. The CDR3 consists of 12 residues. CDR3 residues: CAGSLSYNEQFF. CDR3 bases: TGTGCCGGCAGTTTAAGCTACAATGAGCAGTTCTTC.

The V call is TRBV6-5, the J call TRBJ1-2; 7 nucleotides align to TRBD1. CDR1 and CDR2 (germline): MNHEY, SVGAGI. The junction had 8 bases not matched to a gene; V was cut back by 3 bases and J by 4 bases. CDR3 length equals 15 residues. The CDR3 sequence is CASSYGDRNFYGYTF. In DNA form, the CDR3 reads TGTGCCAGCAGTTATGGGGACAGAAATTTCTATGGCTACACCTTC.

The chain has TRBV11-2 and TRBJ2-3; perhaps TRBD2 as D (5 bases). CDR3 length equals 16 residues. Trimming left V 5 bases short and J 3 bases short, with 18 bases between. The germline V gene encodes CDR1 SGHAT and CDR2 FQNNGV. CDR3 loop: CASSPQPWRRTDTQYF. The CDR3 DNA follows: TGTGCCAGCAGCCCGCAACCCTGGAGGAGGACAGATACGCAGTATTTT.

This rearrangement joins TRBV29-1 to TRBJ2-5; D possibly uses TRBD1 or TRBD2 (5 bases each). The CDR3 contains 14 residues. The germline CDR1 and CDR2 sequences are SQVTM and ANQGSEA. Trimming left V 3 bases short and J 5 bases short, with 16 bases between. CDR3 loop: CSVDLGGPRETQYF. The CDR3 bases are TGCAGCGTTGATCTTGGGGGTCCGAGGGAGACCCAGTACTTC.

The chain joins TRBV25-1 to TRBJ2-7; TRBD1 agrees at 7 bases. V dropped 6 bases and J dropped 4; count of bases not matched to a gene: 9. In germline, CDR1 is MGHDK, CDR2 SYGVNS. This CDR3 is 14 amino acids long. CDR3 nucleotide sequence: TGTGCCAGCAGAGGGATAGGGGGCGCATACGAGCAGTACTTC. This translates into CASRGIGGAYEQYF.

The chain has TRBV20-1 and TRBJ2-3; D unresolved. Germline V gene sequence: CDR1 DFQATT, CDR2 SNEGSKA (reference sequence). The length of the CDR3 is 12 residues. Between the trimmed V and J ends, which lost 3 bases and 3 bases, there was a span of 7 bases. The CDR3 loop reads CSASPATDTQYF. In DNA, the CDR3 is TGCAGTGCTAGTCCGGCGACAGATACGCAGTATTTT.

This clonotype was observed once. The CDR3 bases are TGTGCCAGCAGCTGGACCAACCAAGAGACCCAGTACTTC. Translation: CASSWTNQETQYF. The rearrangement uses TRBV5-6 and TRBJ2-5, with D unresolved. The CDR3 has 13 residues. Between the trimmed V and J ends, which lost 3 bases and 0 bases, there was a span of 6 bases. Germline assignment: CDR1 SGHDT and CDR2 YYEEEE.

The CDR3 nucleotides are TGCGCCAGCAGCTTGGACTGGGGCGGGGGGGCCGGCACAGATACGCAGTATTTT. Translation: CASSLDWGGGAGTDTQYF. The rearrangement links TRBV5-1 to TRBJ2-3, with 9 bases identical to TRBD2. The CDR3 runs to 18 residues. With V trimmed by 0 bases and J by 1 base, 9 bases remained unmatched. From germline, CDR1 is SGHRS and CDR2 YFSETQ. The full variable domain, with the rest looked up from reference TRBV5-1 and TRBJ2-3, is KAGVTQTPRYLIKTRGQQVTLSCSPISGHRSVSWYQQTPGQGLQFLFEYFSETQRNKGNFPGRFSGRQFSNSRSEMNVSTLELGDSALYLCASSLDWGGGAGTDTQYFGPGTRLTVL.

The CDR3 nucleotides are TGCAGTGCCTCCCTCCGGGACGGATACAAGAAGACCCAGTACTTC. Its translation: CSASLRDGYKKTQYF. The chain employs TRBV20-1 and TRBJ2-5; D may correspond to TRBD1 or TRBD2 (5 bases each). Trimming shortened V by 6 bases and J by 6 bases, and 23 bases separated the two germline ends. The germline gives CDR1 DFQATT, CDR2 SNEGSKA (reference sequence). The CDR3 totals 15 residues.

This clonotype was recorded a few times. The chain links TRBV11-2 to TRBJ2-1; weak D call: TRBD1 (5 bases). V was pared by 5 bases and J by 9 bases, with 17 bases between. Germline CDR1 reads SGHAT; CDR2 reads FQNNGV. The CDR3 is made up of 14 amino acids. The CDR3 region is CASSPSGAGREQFF. In DNA form, the CDR3 reads TGTGCCAGCAGCCCCTCTGGGGCCGGACGTGAGCAGTTCTTC.

There are a few counts of this clonotype. The chain recombines TRBV6-5 with TRBJ1-4; 9 bases are shared with TRBD1. Per germline, CDR1 MNHEY and CDR2 SVGAGI. There are 15 residues in the CDR3. V shed 5 bases and J 3 bases; nucleotides not matched to a gene: 4. CDR3 sequence: CASSPGQGPNEKLFF. CDR3 nucleotides: TGTGCCAGCAGTCCGGGACAGGGCCCTAATGAAAAACTGTTTTTT.

The genes are TRBV20-1 and TRBJ2-1, with a weak D call TRBD2 (6 bases). The CDR3 sequence is 15 residues long. CDR1 and CDR2 (germline): DFQATT, SNEGSKA (reference sequence). The CDR3 DNA reads TGCAGCGCCGTCGGAGGGGTTATCTCCTACAATGAGCAGTTCTTC. Translated, it gives CSAVGGVISYNEQFF.

On this clonotype itself: Mismatch with germline at one junction end may stem from a read error. This sequence joins TRBV5-1 and TRBJ2-1; 11 bases map to TRBD2. The CDR3 has 17 amino acids. Germline loops: CDR1 SGHRS, CDR2 YFSETQ. This CDR3 reads CVSSFPPSGGSYNEQFF. CDR3 DNA sequence: TGCGTCAGCAGCTTTCCGCCTAGCGGGGGGTCCTACAATGAGCAGTTCTTC.

This sequence joins TRBV7-9 and TRBJ2-5; D gene uncertain. The J call is doubtful: the DNA matches TRBJ2-7 better. CDR1 SEHNR and CDR2 FQNEAQ come from the germline V gene (reference sequence). The CDR3 extends over 17 amino acids. The CDR3, as DNA: TGTGCCAGCAGCTCCTCCTCCCTTCGCCAGGCGATATACGAGCAGTACTTC. Its protein is CASSSSSLRQAIYEQYF.

V is TRBV11-2 and J is TRBJ2-5; D is tentatively TRBD1 or TRBD2 (5 bases each). The V and J ends lost 0 bases and 5 bases respectively, with 10 bases between them. The CDR3 length is 14 residues. The germline CDR1 and CDR2 sequences are SGHAT and FQNNGV. CDR3 DNA: TGTGCCAGCAGCTTAGAGGGGGTTGGGGAGACCCAGTACTTC. This encodes CASSLEGVGETQYF.

This clonotype was counted a few times. No DNA is shown, since the ends of the CDR3 on it are uncertain; the CDR3 is the one TCRdb lists. The chain has TRBV27 and TRBJ2-5; the DNA was not used to check the table's D call, TRBD1. Looked up from germline, CDR1 is MNHEY and CDR2 is SMNVEV (reference sequence). The CDR3 length equals 16 residues, ends included. The CDR3 loop reads CASSFLAGGEQETQYF.

There are a few counts of this clonotype. This chain uses TRBV20-1 with TRBJ1-5; 9 bases are a match to TRBD1. The V gene's germline CDR1 is DFQATT and CDR2 SNEGSKA (reference sequence). CDR3 length equals 13 residues. The J segment lost 6 bases and the V segment lost 4 bases, leaving 4 bases of the junction unmatched. CDR3 in amino acids: CSANSDRGQPQHF. The CDR3 DNA reads TGCAGTGCTAACTCGGACAGGGGTCAGCCCCAGCATTTT.

This chain connects TRBV5-4 to TRBJ1-1; TRBD1 aligns across 8 bases. With V trimmed by 2 bases and J by 5 bases, 11 bases remained unmatched. Germline V gene data show CDR1 as SGHNT and CDR2 as YYREEE (reference sequence). The CDR3 consists of 16 residues. The chain's CDR3 is CASSFAYRGGETEAFF. The CDR3 bases are TGTGCCAGCAGCTTCGCTTACAGGGGGGGAGAGACTGAAGCTTTCTTT.

There are a few counts of this clonotype. J is TRBJ2-6 and V is TRBV28; no clear D gene. Germline loops: CDR1 MDHEN, CDR2 SYDVKM. V dropped 8 bases and J dropped 4 bases, with 15 bases sitting between them. The CDR3 covers 15 residues. The CDR3 protein is CASYSTLTGANVLTF. DNA of the CDR3: TGTGCCAGCTACAGTACTCTGACGGGGGCCAACGTCCTGACTTTC.

The chain links TRBV6-2 or TRBV6-3 to TRBJ1-5; D call uncertain. CDR3 size: 15 residues. Between the trimmed V and J ends, which lost 2 bases and 4 bases, there was a span of 12 bases. CDR1 and CDR2 (germline): MNHEY, SVGEGT. The CDR3 loop is CASSYGSVINQPQHF. The DNA for the CDR3 is TGTGCCAGCAGTTACGGTTCCGTGATTAATCAGCCCCAGCATTTT.

The V call is TRBV7-2, the J call TRBJ1-2, with D possibly TRBD1 on 5 matching bases. The germline V gene encodes CDR1 SGHTA and CDR2 FQGNSA. Trimming stripped 6 bases from V and 4 bases from J, with 12 bases between. This CDR3 has 13 residues. DNA of the CDR3: TGTGCCAGCAGGGGCCCGGGGGTCTATGGCTACACCTTC. Translation gives CASRGPGVYGYTF.

The gene calls are TRBV7-9 and TRBJ1-2; D is perhaps TRBD1 (5 bases). The germline V gene has CDR1 SEHNR and CDR2 FQNEAQ (reference sequence). This CDR3 comprises 16 residues. The V gene lost 8 bases and the J gene lost 8 bases, with 27 bases spanning the gap. DNA for the CDR3: TGTGCCAGCCAACTCGGAGGCAGGGCCCCTTTAGAGGGCTACACCTTC. Translation gives CASQLGGRAPLEGYTF.

V gene TRBV7-3 combines with J gene TRBJ2-3; 8 bases fit TRBD2. V trimming: 1 base; J trimming: 3 bases; junction bases outside the gene matches: 3. Germline-derived CDR1 and CDR2 are SGHTA and FQGTGA. The CDR3 covers 15 residues. CDR3 in amino acids: CASSLSGLATDTQYF. The CDR3 DNA reads as TGTGCCAGCAGCTTAAGTGGACTAGCAACAGATACGCAGTATTTT.